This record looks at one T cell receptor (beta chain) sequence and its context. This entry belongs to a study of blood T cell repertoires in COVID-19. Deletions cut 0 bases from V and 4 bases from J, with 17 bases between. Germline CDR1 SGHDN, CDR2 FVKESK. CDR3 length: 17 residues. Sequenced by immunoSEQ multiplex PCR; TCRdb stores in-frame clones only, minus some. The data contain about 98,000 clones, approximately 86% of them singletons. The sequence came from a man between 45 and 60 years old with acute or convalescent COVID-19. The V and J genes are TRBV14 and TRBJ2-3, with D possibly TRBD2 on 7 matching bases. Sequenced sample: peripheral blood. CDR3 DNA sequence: TGTGCCAGCAGCCAAGAAAGGGGGAGGGCCGGGGCAGATACGCAGTATTTT. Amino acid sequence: CASSQERGRAGADTQYF.